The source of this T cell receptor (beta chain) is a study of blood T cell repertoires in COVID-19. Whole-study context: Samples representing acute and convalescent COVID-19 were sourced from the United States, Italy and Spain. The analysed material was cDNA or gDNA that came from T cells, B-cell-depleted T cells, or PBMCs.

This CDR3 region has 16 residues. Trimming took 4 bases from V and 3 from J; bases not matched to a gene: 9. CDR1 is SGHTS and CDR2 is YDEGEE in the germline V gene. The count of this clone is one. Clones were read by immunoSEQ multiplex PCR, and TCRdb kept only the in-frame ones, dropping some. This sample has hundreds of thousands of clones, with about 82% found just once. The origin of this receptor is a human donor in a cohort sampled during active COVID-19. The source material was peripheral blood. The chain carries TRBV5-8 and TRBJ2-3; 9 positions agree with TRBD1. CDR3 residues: CASSPRTGDKTDTQYF. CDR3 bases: TGTGCCAGCAGCCCCCGGACAGGGGATAAAACAGATACGCAGTATTTT.